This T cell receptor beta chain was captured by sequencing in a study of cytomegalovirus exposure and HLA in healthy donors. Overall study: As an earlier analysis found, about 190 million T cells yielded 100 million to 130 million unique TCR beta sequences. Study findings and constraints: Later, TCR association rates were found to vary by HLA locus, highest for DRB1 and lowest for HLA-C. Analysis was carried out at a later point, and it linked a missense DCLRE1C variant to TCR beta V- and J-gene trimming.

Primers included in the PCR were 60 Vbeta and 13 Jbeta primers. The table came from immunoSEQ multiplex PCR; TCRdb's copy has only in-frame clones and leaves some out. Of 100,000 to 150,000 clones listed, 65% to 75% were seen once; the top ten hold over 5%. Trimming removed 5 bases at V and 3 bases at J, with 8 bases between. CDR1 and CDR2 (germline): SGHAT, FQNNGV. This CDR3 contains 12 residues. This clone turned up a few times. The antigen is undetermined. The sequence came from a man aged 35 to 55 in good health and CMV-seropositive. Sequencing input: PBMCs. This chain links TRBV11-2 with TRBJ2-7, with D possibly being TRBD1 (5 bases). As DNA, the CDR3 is TGTGCCAGCAGCCCAGGGATCTACGAGCAGTACTTC. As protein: CASSPGIYEQYF. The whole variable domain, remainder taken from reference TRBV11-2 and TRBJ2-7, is EAGVAQSPRYKIIEKRQSVAFWCNPISGHATLYWYQQILGQGPKLLIQFQNNGVVDDSQLPKDRFSAERLKGVDSTLKIQPAKLEDSAVYLCASSPGIYEQYFGPGTRLTVT.